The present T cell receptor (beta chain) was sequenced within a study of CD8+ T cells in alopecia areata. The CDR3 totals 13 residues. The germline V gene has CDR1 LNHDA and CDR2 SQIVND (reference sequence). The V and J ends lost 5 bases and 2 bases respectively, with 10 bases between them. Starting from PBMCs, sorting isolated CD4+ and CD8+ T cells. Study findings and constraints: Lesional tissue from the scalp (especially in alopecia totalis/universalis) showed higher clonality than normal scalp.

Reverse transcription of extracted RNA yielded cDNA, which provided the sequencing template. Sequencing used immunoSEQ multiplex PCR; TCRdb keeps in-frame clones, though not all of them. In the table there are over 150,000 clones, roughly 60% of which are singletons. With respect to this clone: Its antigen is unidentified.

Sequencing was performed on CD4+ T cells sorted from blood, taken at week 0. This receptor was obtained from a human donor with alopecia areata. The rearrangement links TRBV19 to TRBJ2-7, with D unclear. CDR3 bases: TGTGCCAGTAGTGCAGGTCCCGCCTACGAGCAGTACTTC. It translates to CASSAGPAYEQYF.